Below, 14 T cell receptor beta chains from the same sample are listed, as sequenced in a study of T-cell reconstitution after alpha-beta-depleted transplantation in children. Unique molecular identifiers were used in preparing the TCRbeta library. TCRdb redid the calling of the PCR reads with MiXCR, one entry per CDR3 protein. This table has about 200,000 distinct CDR3 sequences, 14% to 15% appearing once. The input for sequencing was PBMCs from the stem cell graft donor, taken from the stem cell graft. These receptors were taken from a human donor who donated a stem cell graft to a child with acute lymphoblastic leukemia.

This clonotype was observed many times. This rearrangement joins TRBV5-1 to TRBJ2-1; 11 nucleotides match TRBD2. The CDR3 is made up of 15 amino acids. The V and J ends lost 5 bases and 4 bases, in that order; junction bases with no gene match: 5. Germline V gene data show CDR1 as SGHRS and CDR2 as YFSETQ. The CDR3 region is CASSGTSGEYNEQFF. The CDR3 DNA follows: TGCGCCAGCAGTGGGACTAGCGGAGAATACAATGAGCAGTTCTTC.

Worth noting for this clonotype: A clone one base away is much larger, so this may be a read error. The V gene is TRBV27, the J gene TRBJ2-7; TRBD1 agrees at 8 bases. The germline CDR1 and CDR2 sequences are MNHEY and SMNVEV (reference sequence). With V trimmed by 6 bases and J by 6 bases, 7 bases remained unmatched. This CDR3 contains 13 residues. The CDR3 DNA reads as TGTGCCAGCAGGGGGCAGGGGGCGTGCGAGCAGTACTTC. It yields the protein CASRGQGACEQYF.

The chain uses TRBV28 and TRBJ2-1; the D gene is possibly TRBD2 (6 bases). The V end was cut by 7 bases, the J end by 10 bases, with 14 bases between. CDR1 is MDHEN and CDR2 is SYDVKM in the germline V gene. This CDR3 comprises 12 residues. The CDR3 DNA reads as TGTGCCAGCACCGCCCGACTAGGGGAGCAGTTCTTC. Amino acid sequence: CASTARLGEQFF.

This clonotype was seen ten or more times. The chain couples TRBV7-9 to TRBJ2-5; 7 nucleotides align to TRBD1. The V gene's germline CDR1 is SEHNR and CDR2 FQNEAQ (reference sequence). Trimming at V came to 5 bases and at J to 3 bases, leaving 9 bases not matched to a gene. CDR3 size: 15 residues. For the CDR3, the DNA is TGTGCCAGCAGCACGTATCTGACAGGGAAAGAGACCCAGTACTTC. Its translation is CASSTYLTGKETQYF.

This clonotype was recorded many times. The chain links TRBV3-1 to TRBJ2-2; possible D gene TRBD1, 5 bases. V was pared by 3 bases and J by 6 bases, with 14 bases between. CDR1 and CDR2 (germline): LGHDT, YNNKEL (reference sequence). There are 15 residues in the CDR3. The CDR3 bases are TGTGCCAGCAGCCATAAGGGGCTCCGGGCCGGGGAGCTGTTTTTT. Its translation: CASSHKGLRAGELFF.

This clonotype occurred many times. This chain joins TRBV7-8 and TRBJ2-5; D is possibly TRBD2 (6 bases). This CDR3 has 16 residues. V was clipped by 2 bases and J by 0 bases, with 13 bases between them. Germline CDR1 and CDR2: SGHVS and FQNEAQ. In nucleotides, the CDR3 is TGTGCCAGCAGCTTATTCCCCGGGAGAGACCAAGAGACCCAGTACTTC. Protein sequence: CASSLFPGRDQETQYF.

In this sample, this clonotype turned up many times. The chain joins TRBV20-1 to TRBJ2-6, with a possible D match to TRBD2 (5 bases). The CDR3 has 16 amino acids. The V end was cut by 0 bases, the J end by 4 bases, with 13 bases between. Looked up from germline, CDR1 is DFQATT and CDR2 is SNEGSKA (reference sequence). CDR3 protein: CSARDDGSGGANVLTF. CDR3 DNA: TGCAGTGCTAGAGATGACGGATCGGGAGGGGCCAACGTCCTGACTTTC.

This clonotype was recorded many times. At one end, the junction sequence differs from germline, possibly due to a read error. The CDR3 spells CSAREGGRVGELFF. In DNA, the CDR3 is TGCAGTGCTCGAGAAGGGGGCAGGGTCGGGGAGCTGTTTTTT. V usage is TRBV20-1 and J usage is TRBJ2-2; 7 nucleotides agree with TRBD1. There are 14 residues in the CDR3. The germline V gene encodes CDR1 DFQATT and CDR2 SNEGSKA (reference sequence).

The chain uses TRBV15 and TRBJ1-5; no firm D call. This CDR3 comprises 16 residues. V was clipped by 6 bases and J by 4 bases, with 19 bases between them. Germline loops: CDR1 LNHNV, CDR2 YYDKDF (reference sequence). Here the CDR3 reads CATRQIKRTGNQPQHF. The CDR3 DNA reads as TGTGCCACCAGGCAAATAAAGCGGACGGGAAATCAGCCCCAGCATTTT.

This clonotype showed up many times. The rearrangement joins TRBV5-1 to TRBJ2-3; TRBD2 matches 10 bases. This CDR3 region has 16 residues. Germline CDR1 reads SGHRS; CDR2 reads YFSETQ. V shed 2 bases and J 5 bases; nucleotides not matched to a gene: 8. The chain's CDR3 is CASSFGLAVEGDTQYF. DNA for the CDR3: TGCGCCAGCAGCTTCGGACTAGCGGTAGAAGGAGATACGCAGTATTTT.

The gene calls are TRBV3-1 and TRBJ2-7; TRBD2 aligns across 13 bases. Germline trimming cut 4 bases from V and 6 bases from J; bases unmatched to any gene: 6. The CDR3 runs 15 residues. Germline CDR1 is LGHDT and CDR2 is YNNKEL (reference sequence). CDR3 loop: CASSLGLAGDPEQYF. CDR3 bases: TGTGCCAGCAGCCTCGGACTAGCGGGAGACCCCGAGCAGTACTTC.

This clonotype showed up just a few times. The chain recombines TRBV3-1 with TRBJ2-7, with D perhaps being TRBD1 or TRBD2 (5 bases each). The CDR3 loop spans 15 amino acids. Trimming took 3 bases from V and 4 from J, leaving 16 bases between them. The germline gives CDR1 LGHDT, CDR2 YNNKEL (reference sequence). CDR3 loop: CASSQSPGPVYEQYF. The CDR3 DNA reads TGTGCCAGCAGCCAGAGTCCGGGACCCGTATACGAGCAGTACTTC.

This chain links TRBV7-8 with TRBJ2-2; TRBD2 agrees at 9 bases. V lost 8 bases to trimming and J lost 5 bases; unmatched junction nucleotides: 3. Germline-derived CDR1 and CDR2 are SGHVS and FQNEAQ. The CDR3 is made up of 13 amino acids. The CDR3 DNA follows: TGTGCCAGCTCGGGACTAGCAACCGGGGAGCTGTTTTTT. Amino acid sequence: CASSGLATGELFF.

This clonotype was observed at least ten times. The V call is TRBV5-1, the J call TRBJ2-7; D unresolved. The CDR3 spans 13 residues. Germline V CDR1 and CDR2: SGHRS, YFSETQ. The V end was cut by 4 bases, the J end by 5 bases, with 13 bases between. The CDR3 DNA follows: TGCGCCAGCAGCCTCGCCATCTTCAACGAGCAGTACTTC. This translates into CASSLAIFNEQYF.